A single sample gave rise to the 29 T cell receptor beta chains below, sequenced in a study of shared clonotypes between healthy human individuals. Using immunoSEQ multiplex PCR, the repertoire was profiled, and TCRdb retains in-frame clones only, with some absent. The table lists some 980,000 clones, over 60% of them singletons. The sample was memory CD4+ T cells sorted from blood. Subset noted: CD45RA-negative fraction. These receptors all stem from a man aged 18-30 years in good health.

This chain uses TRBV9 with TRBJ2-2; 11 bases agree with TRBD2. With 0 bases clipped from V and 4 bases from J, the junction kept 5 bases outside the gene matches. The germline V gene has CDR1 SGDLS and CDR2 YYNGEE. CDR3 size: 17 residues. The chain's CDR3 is CASSVGGLAEFTGELFF. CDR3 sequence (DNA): TGTGCCAGCAGCGTAGGGGGACTAGCGGAGTTCACCGGGGAGCTGTTTTTT.

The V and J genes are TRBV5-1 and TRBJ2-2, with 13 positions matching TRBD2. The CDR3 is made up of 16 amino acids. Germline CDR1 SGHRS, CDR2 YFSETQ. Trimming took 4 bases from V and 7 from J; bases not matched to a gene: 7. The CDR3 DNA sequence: TGCGCCAGCAGCCCCGGGACTAGCGGGAAGGTCGGGGAGCTGTTTTTT. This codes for CASSPGTSGKVGELFF.

DNA of the CDR3: TGCGCCAGCAGGACTTCCGGGACGTCCTCTGGGGCCAACGTCCTGACTTTC. This sequence encodes CASRTSGTSSGANVLTF. V gene TRBV10-2 combines with J gene TRBJ2-6; tentatively, D is TRBD1 or TRBD2 (5 bases each). Germline V gives CDR1 WSHSY, CDR2 SAAADI. The V end was cut by 6 bases, the J end by 0 bases, with 15 bases between. The CDR3 totals 17 residues.

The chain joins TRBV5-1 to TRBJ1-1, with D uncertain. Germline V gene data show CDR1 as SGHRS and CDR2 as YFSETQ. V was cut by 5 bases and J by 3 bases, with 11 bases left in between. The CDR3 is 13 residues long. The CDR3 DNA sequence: TGCGCCAGCAGAAGGGTCGTGGACACTGAAGCTTTCTTT. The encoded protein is CASRRVVDTEAFF.

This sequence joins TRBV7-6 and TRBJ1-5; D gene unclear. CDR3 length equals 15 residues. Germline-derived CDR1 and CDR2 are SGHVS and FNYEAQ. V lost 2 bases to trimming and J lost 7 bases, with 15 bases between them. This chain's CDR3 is CASSLSDGVRQPQHF. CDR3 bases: TGTGCCAGCAGCTTATCGGACGGGGTGCGGCAGCCCCAGCATTTT.

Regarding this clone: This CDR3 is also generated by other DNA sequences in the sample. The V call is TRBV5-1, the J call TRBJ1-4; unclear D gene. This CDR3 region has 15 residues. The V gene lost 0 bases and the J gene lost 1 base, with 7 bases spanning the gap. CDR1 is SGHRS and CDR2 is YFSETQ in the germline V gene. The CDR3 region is CASSLEGRTNEKLFF. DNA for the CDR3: TGCGCCAGCAGCTTGGAAGGCCGAACTAATGAAAAACTGTTTTTT.

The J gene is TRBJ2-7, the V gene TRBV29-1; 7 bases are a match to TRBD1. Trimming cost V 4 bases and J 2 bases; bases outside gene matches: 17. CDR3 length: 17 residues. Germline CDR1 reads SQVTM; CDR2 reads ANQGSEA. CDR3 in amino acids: CSVVSRKRGQATYEQYF. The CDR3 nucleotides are TGCAGCGTTGTGTCCCGGAAGAGAGGACAGGCGACCTACGAGCAGTACTTC.

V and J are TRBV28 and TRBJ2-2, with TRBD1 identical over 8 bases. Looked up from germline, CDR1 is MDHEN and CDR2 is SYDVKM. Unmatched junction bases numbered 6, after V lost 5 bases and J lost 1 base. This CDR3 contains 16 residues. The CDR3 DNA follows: TGTGCCAGCAGTCCATACGGACAGGGGAACACCGGGGAGCTGTTTTTT. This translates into CASSPYGQGNTGELFF. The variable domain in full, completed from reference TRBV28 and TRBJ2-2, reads DVKVTQSSRYLVKRTGEKVFLECVQDMDHENMFWYRQDPGLGLRLIYFSYDVKMKEKGDIPEGYSVSREKKERFSLILESASTNQTSMYLCASSPYGQGNTGELFFGEGSRLTVL.

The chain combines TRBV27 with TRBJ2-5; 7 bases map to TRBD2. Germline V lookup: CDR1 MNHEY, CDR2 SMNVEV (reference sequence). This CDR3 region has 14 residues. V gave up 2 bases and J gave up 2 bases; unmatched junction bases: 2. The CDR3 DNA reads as TGTGCCAGCAGTTTAGGGGGGGGGCAAGAGACCCAGTACTTC. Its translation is CASSLGGGQETQYF.

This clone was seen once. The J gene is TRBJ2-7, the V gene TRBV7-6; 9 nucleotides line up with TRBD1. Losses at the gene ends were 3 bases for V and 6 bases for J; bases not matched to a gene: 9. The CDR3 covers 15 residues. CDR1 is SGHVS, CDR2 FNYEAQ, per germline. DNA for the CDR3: TGTGCCAGCAGCTTTTCGAGGACAGGGGAGTCCGAGCAGTACTTC. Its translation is CASSFSRTGESEQYF. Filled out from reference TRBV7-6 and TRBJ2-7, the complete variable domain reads GAGVSQSPRYKVTKRGQDVALRCDPISGHVSLYWYRQALGQGPEFLTYFNYEAQQDKSGLPNDRFSAERPEGSISTLTIQRTEQRDSAMYRCASSFSRTGESEQYFGPGTRLTVT.

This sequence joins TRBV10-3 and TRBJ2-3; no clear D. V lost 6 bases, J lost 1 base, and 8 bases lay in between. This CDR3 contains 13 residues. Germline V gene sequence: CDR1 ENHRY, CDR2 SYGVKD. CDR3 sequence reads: CAISVSGTDTQYF. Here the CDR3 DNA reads TGTGCCATCAGCGTGTCCGGCACAGATACGCAGTATTTT.

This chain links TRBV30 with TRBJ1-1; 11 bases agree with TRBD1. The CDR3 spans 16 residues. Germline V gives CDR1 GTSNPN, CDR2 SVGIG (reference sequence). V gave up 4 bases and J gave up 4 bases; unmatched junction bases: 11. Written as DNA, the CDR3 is TGTGCCTGGATCCCCGGGACAGGGGGTAAGAGCACTGAAGCTTTCTTT. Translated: CAWIPGTGGKSTEAFF.

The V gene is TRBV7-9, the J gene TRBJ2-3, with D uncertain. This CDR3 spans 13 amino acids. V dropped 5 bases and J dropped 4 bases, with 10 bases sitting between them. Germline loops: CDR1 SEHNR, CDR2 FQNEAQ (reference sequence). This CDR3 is CASSLRTSDTQYF. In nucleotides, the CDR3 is TGTGCCAGCAGCCTCCGAACCTCAGATACGCAGTATTTT.

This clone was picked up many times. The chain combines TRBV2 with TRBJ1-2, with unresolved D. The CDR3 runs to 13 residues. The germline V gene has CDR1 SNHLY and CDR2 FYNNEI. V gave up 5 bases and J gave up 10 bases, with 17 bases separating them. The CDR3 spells CASSPDIILSYTF. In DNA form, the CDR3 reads TGTGCCAGCAGTCCAGACATAATCTTGTCCTACACCTTC.

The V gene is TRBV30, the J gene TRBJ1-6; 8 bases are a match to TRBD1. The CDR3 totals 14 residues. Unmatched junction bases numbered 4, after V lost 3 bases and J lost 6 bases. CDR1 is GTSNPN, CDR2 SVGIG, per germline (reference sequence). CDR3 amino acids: CAWRRTGFNSPLHF. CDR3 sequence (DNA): TGTGCCTGGAGGCGGACAGGGTTTAATTCACCCCTCCACTTT.

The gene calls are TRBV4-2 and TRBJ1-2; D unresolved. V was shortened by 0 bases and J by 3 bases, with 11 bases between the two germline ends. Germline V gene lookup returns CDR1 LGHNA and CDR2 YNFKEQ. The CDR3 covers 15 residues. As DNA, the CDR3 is TGTGCCAGCAGCCAAGATCCTGGCACCCACTATGGCTACACCTTC. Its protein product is CASSQDPGTHYGYTF.

For the CDR3, the DNA is TGTGCCAGCAGTCGTACAGACAGGGCTCGGAGTGAAAAACTGTTTTTT. This gives the protein CASSRTDRARSEKLFF. The chain joins TRBV2 to TRBJ1-4; 7 bases are a match to TRBD1. Germline values: CDR1 SNHLY, CDR2 FYNNEI. V was pared by 5 bases and J by 7 bases, with 13 bases of the junction left unmatched. The length of the CDR3 is 16 residues.

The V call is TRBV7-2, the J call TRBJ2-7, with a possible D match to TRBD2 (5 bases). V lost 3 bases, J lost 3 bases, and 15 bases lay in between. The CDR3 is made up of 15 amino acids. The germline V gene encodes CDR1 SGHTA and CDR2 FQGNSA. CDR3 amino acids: CASSLSRTGFYEQYF. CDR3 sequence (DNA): TGTGCCAGCAGCTTGAGCCGGACTGGGTTCTACGAGCAGTACTTC.

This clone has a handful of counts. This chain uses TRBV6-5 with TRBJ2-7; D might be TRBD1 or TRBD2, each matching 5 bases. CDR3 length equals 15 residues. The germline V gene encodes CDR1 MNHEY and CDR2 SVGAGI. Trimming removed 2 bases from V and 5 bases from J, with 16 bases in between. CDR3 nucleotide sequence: TGTGCCAGCAGTTACCAACCGGGGCCTAGGAACGAGCAGTACTTC. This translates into CASSYQPGPRNEQYF.

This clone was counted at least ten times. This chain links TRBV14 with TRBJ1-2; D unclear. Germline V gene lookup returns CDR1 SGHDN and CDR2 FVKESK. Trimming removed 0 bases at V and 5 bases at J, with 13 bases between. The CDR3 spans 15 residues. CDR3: CASSQDSRRKYGYTF. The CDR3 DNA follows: TGTGCCAGCAGCCAAGATTCCCGGCGGAAATATGGCTACACCTTC.

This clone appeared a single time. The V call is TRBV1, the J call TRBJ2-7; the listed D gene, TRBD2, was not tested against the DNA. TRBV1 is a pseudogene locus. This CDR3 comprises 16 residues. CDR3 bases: TGCACCAGCAGCCCCCCGACTAGCGGGAGCTCCTACGAGCAGTACTTC. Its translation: CTSSPPTSGSSYEQYF.

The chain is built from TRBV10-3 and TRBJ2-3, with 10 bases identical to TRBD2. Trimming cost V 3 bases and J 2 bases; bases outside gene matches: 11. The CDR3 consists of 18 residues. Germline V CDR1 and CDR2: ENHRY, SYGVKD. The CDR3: CAISDPGLAWGATDTQYF. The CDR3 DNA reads TGTGCCATCAGTGATCCGGGACTAGCGTGGGGAGCCACAGATACGCAGTATTTT.

CDR3 nucleotide sequence: TGTGCCAGCAGCTTAGCGGTGGGTCTAGACCAGCCCCAGCATTTT. Translation gives CASSLAVGLDQPQHF. The rearrangement joins TRBV7-2 to TRBJ1-5; D ambiguous. V gave up 0 bases and J gave up 7 bases, with 13 bases separating them. This CDR3 spans 15 amino acids. Germline CDR1 reads SGHTA; CDR2 reads FQGNSA.

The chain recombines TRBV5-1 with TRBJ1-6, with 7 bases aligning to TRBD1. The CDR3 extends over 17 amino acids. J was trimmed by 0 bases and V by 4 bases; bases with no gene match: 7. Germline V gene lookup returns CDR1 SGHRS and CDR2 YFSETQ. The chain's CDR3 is CASSRGTDVSYNSPLHF. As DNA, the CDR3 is TGCGCCAGCAGCCGCGGGACAGATGTCTCCTATAATTCACCCCTCCACTTT.

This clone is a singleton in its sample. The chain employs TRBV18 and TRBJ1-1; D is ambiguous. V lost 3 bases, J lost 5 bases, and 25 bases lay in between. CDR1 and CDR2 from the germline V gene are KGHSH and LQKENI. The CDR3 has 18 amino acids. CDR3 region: CASSPRQYGRVGKTEAFF. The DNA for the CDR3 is TGTGCCAGCTCACCCAGGCAGTACGGTCGGGTCGGGAAGACTGAAGCTTTCTTT.

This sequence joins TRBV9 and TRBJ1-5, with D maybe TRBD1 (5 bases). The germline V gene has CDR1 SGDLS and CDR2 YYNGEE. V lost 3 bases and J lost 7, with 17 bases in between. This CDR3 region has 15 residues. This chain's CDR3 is CASSGVARDEQPQHF. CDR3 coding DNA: TGTGCCAGCAGCGGTGTGGCCAGGGACGAACAGCCCCAGCATTTT. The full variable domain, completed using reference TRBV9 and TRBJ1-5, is DSGVTQTPKHLITATGQRVTLRCSPRSGDLSVYWYQQSLDQGLQFLIQYYNGEERAKGNILERFSAQQFPDLHSELNLSSLELGDSALYFCASSGVARDEQPQHFGDGTRLSIL.

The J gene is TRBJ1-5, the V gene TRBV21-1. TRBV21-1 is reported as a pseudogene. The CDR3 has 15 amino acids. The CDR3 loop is CASSKRVRGDQPQHF. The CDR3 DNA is TGTGCCAGCAGCAAAAGGGTACGGGGGGATCAGCCCCAGCATTTT.

The CDR3 sequence: CASSTWDRSSYNSPLHF. The CDR3 DNA follows: TGTGCCAGCAGCACCTGGGACAGAAGCTCCTATAATTCACCCCTCCACTTT. This chain links TRBV7-2 with TRBJ1-6; 7 bases align to TRBD1. The CDR3 totals 17 residues. Germline loops: CDR1 SGHTA, CDR2 FQGNSA. V was pared by 5 bases and J by 0 bases, with 7 bases of the junction left unmatched.

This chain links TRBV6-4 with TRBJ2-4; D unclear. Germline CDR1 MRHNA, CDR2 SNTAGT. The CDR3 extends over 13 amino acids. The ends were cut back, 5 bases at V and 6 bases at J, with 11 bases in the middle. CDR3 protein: CASSSSHGNIQYF. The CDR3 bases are TGTGCCAGCAGTTCCTCCCATGGAAACATTCAGTACTTC.